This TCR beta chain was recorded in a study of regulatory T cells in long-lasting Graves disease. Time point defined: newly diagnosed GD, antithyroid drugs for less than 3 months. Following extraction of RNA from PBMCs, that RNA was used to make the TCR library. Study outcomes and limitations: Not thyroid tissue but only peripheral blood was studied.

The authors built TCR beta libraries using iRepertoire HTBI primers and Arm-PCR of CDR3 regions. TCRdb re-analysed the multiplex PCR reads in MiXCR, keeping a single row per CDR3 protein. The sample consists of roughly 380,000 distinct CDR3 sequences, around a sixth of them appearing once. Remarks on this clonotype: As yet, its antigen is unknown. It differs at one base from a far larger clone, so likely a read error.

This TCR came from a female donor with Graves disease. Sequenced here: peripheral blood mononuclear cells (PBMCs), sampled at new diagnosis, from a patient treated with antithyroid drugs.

The CDR3 here is CASSDSTGFNEKLFF. The CDR3, as DNA: TGTGCCAGCAGTGATTCGACAGGGTTTAATGAAAAACTGTTTTTT. V usage is TRBV28 and J usage is TRBJ1-4; TRBD1 agrees at 7 bases. The V gene end was trimmed by 5 bases and the J gene end by 4 bases; junction bases not matched to a gene: 7. Germline CDR1 is MDHEN and CDR2 is SYDVKM. CDR3 size: 15 residues.